The subject of this entry is one TCR beta chain. The CDR3 covers 12 residues. Looked up from germline, CDR1 is KGHDR and CDR2 is SFDVKD. These data come from a study of blood T cell repertoires in COVID-19. Study-wide background: COVID-19 samples collected from the United States, Italy and Spain covered acute and convalescent phases. T cells, B-cell-depleted T cells, or PBMCs provided the cDNA or gDNA that served as material.

In the original processing: Counts of nucleated cells, estimated from reference gene primer amplification, were obtained. Libraries were prepared by immunoSEQ multiplex PCR; TCRdb keeps only in-frame clonotypes and omits some of them. That table gives V, J and clone size, and the DNA gave D and trimming. The table records tens of thousands of clones, roughly 90% of them present only once. The chain combines TRBV24-1 with TRBJ2-3; either TRBD1 or TRBD2 may fit D (5 bases each). Sequencing input: peripheral blood. The receptor was isolated from a middle-aged man with active or convalescent COVID-19. The CDR3 loop is CATGASTDTQYF. The CDR3 coding sequence is TGTGCGACCGGGGCGAGCACAGATACGCAGTATTTT.